This is a list of T cell receptor beta chains from one sample in a study of Tregs in tolerant kidney transplant recipients. The repertoire was sequenced with immunoSEQ multiplex PCR; TCRdb's copy has only in-frame clones and lacks some. The table records roughly 52,000 clones, about 89% of them present only once. Sequencing was performed on CD8+ T cells from blood (PBMCs), taken 24 months after the transplant. These receptors were obtained from a human patient who received a combined kidney and bone marrow transplant. The graft donor may have contributed some T cells. Each CDR3 is given with its conserved first and last residue. The order of the fields is clone size, J gene, D gene, V gene, CDR3 length, CDR3 DNA, CDR3 protein. The D gene is left open where the match is weak. Where a row states a size, it is once, few, many or the class of an expanded clone; other rows omit it.

NA | TRBJ2-3 | NA | TRBV7-9 | 15 | TGTGCCAGCAGCCCCCTGAGCCGCCTTGCAGATACGCAGTATTTT | CASSPLSRLADTQYF
once | TRBJ1-2 | NA | TRBV18 | 16 | TGTGCCAGCTCACTAAATAGGGGTTACCCTAACTATGGCTACACCTTC | CASSLNRGYPNYGYTF
NA | TRBJ2-4 | NA | TRBV7-9 | 13 | TGTGCCAGCAGCTTATTGGGGCCGAACATTCAGTACTTC | CASSLLGPNIQYF
NA | TRBJ1-6 | NA | TRBV11-2 | 15 | TGTGCCAGCAGCTTAGGACGGGGGTTGCATTCACCCCTCCACTTT | CASSLGRGLHSPLHF
NA | TRBJ2-5 | NA | TRBV7-9 | 10 | TGTGCCAGCAGCCCTTGGGAGCAGTACTTC | CASSPWEQYF
once | TRBJ2-7 | TRBD1 | TRBV5-1 | 15 | TGCGCCAGCAGACAATTGGACAGGGGACAATACGAGCAGTACTTC | CASRQLDRGQYEQYF
once | TRBJ2-3 | NA | TRBV27 | 15 | TGTGCCAGCAGGACTCCGGGACACGGTACAGATACGCAGTATTTT | CASRTPGHGTDTQYF
NA | TRBJ2-1 | NA | TRBV14 | 20 | TGTGCCAGCAGCCGCAGGAGGGGCAGGGAAGCGGTTAGCTCCTACAATGAGCAGTTCTTC | CASSRRRGREAVSSYNEQFF
NA | TRBJ2-3 | TRBD1 | TRBV4-3 | 14 | TGCGCCAGTTCACCAGGGGGTTTGACAGATACGCAGTATTTT | CASSPGGLTDTQYF
NA | TRBJ1-4 | NA | TRBV11-2 | 16 | TGTGCCAGCAGCTTGGGGGCTCGCAGGGGTAATGAAAAACTGTTTTTT | CASSLGARRGNEKLFF
NA | TRBJ2-7 | TRBD2 | TRBV5-4 | 15 | TGTGCCAGCAGCTTGATTAGCGGGAGGGGAGGCGAGCAGTACTTC | CASSLISGRGGEQYF
NA | TRBJ1-5 | TRBD1 | TRBV6-5 | 15 | TGTGCCAGCAGTTACTGGGACAGGGGCAATCAGCCCCAGCATTTT | CASSYWDRGNQPQHF
NA | TRBJ1-2 | NA | TRBV27 | 17 | TGTGCCAGCAGTTTATTATCGGGGCAGGGGTCGGACTATGGCTACACCTTC | CASSLLSGQGSDYGYTF
NA | TRBJ2-1 | TRBD2 | TRBV7-8 | 16 | TGTGCCAGCAGCTTACCCGGGACTAGCGTAGACAATGAGCAGTTCTTC | CASSLPGTSVDNEQFF
NA | TRBJ2-5 | TRBD2 | TRBV11-2 | 16 | TGTGCCAGCAGCCCAGCGGGGTGGTGGGGAGGAGAGACCCAGTACTTC | CASSPAGWWGGETQYF
NA | TRBJ2-1 | NA | TRBV21-1 | 19 | TGTGCCAGCAGCAAACAATTAGGACTAGCGGGTATTTCGTACAATGAGCAGTTCTTC | CASSKQLGLAGISYNEQFF
once | TRBJ2-5 | TRBD2 | TRBV7-9 | 16 | TGTGCCAGCAGCACTATAGAAGCGGGGGGGCAAGAGACCCAGTACTTC | CASSTIEAGGQETQYF
NA | TRBJ2-1 | TRBD2 | TRBV5-1 | 15 | TGCGCCAGCAGCACTACTAGCGGCCCTTACAATGAGCAGTTCTTC | CASSTTSGPYNEQFF